This T cell receptor (beta chain) originates from a study of Graves' ophthalmopathy and Graves' hyperthyroidism. Whole-study results and caveats: Most thyroid clonotypes with frequency above 0.001 were detected in blood too. Its predictions of ophthalmopathy progression gave the model 60% to 71% sensitivity and 72.22% specificity.

Beta-chain TCR CDR3 regions were amplified from RNA transcripts. Second-round multiplex PCR came after first-round RT-PCR with HTBI primers. Each CDR3 protein is one row after TCRdb ran MiXCR on the multiplex PCR reads. The table has roughly 500,000 distinct CDR3 sequences, 14% seen once. The CDR3 totals 17 residues. V lost 5 bases, J lost 0 bases, and 17 bases lay in between. CDR1 and CDR2 (germline): SGHAT, FQDESV (reference sequence). The PBMCs originated from around 9.7 ml of fresh peripheral blood. This clonotype was seen a few times. The antigen is undetermined. Sequencing was carried out using blood. The chain links TRBV11-1 to TRBJ1-3; possibly TRBD1 for D (5 bases). The TCR sequence derives from a woman aged 25 to 45 with Graves' ophthalmopathy. The CDR3 reads CASSNRQPHLSGNTIYF. In nucleotides, the CDR3 is TGTGCCAGCAGCAATCGACAGCCGCACCTCTCTGGAAACACCATATATTTT.